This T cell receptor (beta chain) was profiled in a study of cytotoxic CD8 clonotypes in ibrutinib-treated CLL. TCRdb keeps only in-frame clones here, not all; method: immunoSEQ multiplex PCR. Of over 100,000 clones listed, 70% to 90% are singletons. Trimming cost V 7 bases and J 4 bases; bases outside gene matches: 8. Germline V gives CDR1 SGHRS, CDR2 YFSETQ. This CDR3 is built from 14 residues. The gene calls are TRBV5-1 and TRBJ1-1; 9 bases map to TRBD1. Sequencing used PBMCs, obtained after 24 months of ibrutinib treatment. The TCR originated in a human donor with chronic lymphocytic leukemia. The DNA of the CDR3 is TGCGCCAGCTTCCCGGGACAGGGTTCCACTGAAGCTTTCTTT. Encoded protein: CASFPGQGSTEAFF.